The 23 T cell receptor beta chains given below trace back to one sample, sequenced in a study of cytomegalovirus exposure and HLA in healthy donors (dated by TCRdb to 2017 to 2019). The library came from the immunoSEQ multiplex PCR assay. The multiplex PCR relied on a mix of 60 forward primers for TCR Vbeta segments and 13 reverse primers for TCR Jbeta segments. TCRdb retrieved this table from immuneACCESS and kept in-frame rearrangements only. Not all clones are present; in checked studies, unresolved V genes account for under half, and no reason is known for the remainder. The sample has 150,000 to 200,000 clones on record, approximately 70% of them singletons. Roughly 2.5% of the sample is in the top ten clones. The sequenced sample consisted of PBMCs. These receptors all stem from a human donor in good health.

The chain uses TRBV19 and TRBJ1-2; D not resolved. CDR1 and CDR2 from the germline V gene are LNHDA and SQIVND (reference sequence). V lost 4 bases, J lost 4 bases, and 4 bases lay in between. The CDR3 sequence is 11 residues long. The CDR3 DNA follows: TGTGCCAGTAGTACAGGCTATGGCTACACCTTC. It codes for CASSTGYGYTF.

Comment on this clone: The sample holds other DNA sequences that translate to the same CDR3. The chain has TRBV5-4 and TRBJ1-1; possibly TRBD1 for D (5 bases). CDR1 is SGHNT, CDR2 YYREEE, per germline (reference sequence). V gave up 7 bases and J gave up 1 base, with 11 bases separating them. The CDR3 sequence is 13 residues long. The CDR3 nucleotides are TGTGCCAGCTCACCCACAGGGAACACTGAAGCTTTCTTT. Protein: CASSPTGNTEAFF.

The J gene is TRBJ2-7, the V gene TRBV27; D possibly corresponds to TRBD1 (6 bases). The CDR3 runs to 14 residues. V lost 2 bases, J lost 3 bases, and 11 bases lay in between. Looked up from germline, CDR1 is MNHEY and CDR2 is SMNVEV (reference sequence). CDR3 loop: CASSLTGQYYEQYF. CDR3 coding DNA: TGTGCCAGCAGTTTAACGGGACAATACTACGAGCAGTACTTC.

The chain combines TRBV27 with TRBJ2-7; 9 nucleotides match TRBD1. This CDR3 region has 14 residues. V lost 5 bases and J lost 6; bases outside the gene matches: 8. CDR1 MNHEY and CDR2 SMNVEV come from the germline V gene (reference sequence). The CDR3 region has the DNA TGTGCCAGCAGTCACCCGGGACAGGGTTCCGAGCAGTACTTC. Translating it yields CASSHPGQGSEQYF.

The chain recombines TRBV7-2 with TRBJ1-2, with TRBD1 as a possible D gene (6 bases). The ends were cut back, 5 bases at V and 4 bases at J, with 17 bases in the middle. The CDR3 has 15 amino acids. From germline, CDR1 is SGHTA and CDR2 FQGNSA. CDR3 DNA: TGTGCCAGCAGCCTTGACGGGGGGCTGGGCTATGGCTACACCTTC. This gives the protein CASSLDGGLGYGYTF.

The rearrangement uses TRBV2 and TRBJ2-5, with 13 positions matching TRBD2. The better agreement between TRBJ2-7 and the DNA end casts doubt on the J call. The CDR3 covers 15 residues. In germline, CDR1 is SNHLY, CDR2 FYNNEI. The DNA of the CDR3 is TGTGCCAGCAGCCCGACTAGCGGGGGGAGGAACGAGCAGTACTTC. Translated: CASSPTSGGRNEQYF.

This clone has a handful of counts. This sequence joins TRBV6-6 and TRBJ1-1, with a possible D match to TRBD1 (6 bases). In germline, CDR1 is MNHNY, CDR2 SVGAGI (reference sequence). V lost 4 bases and J 5 bases, leaving 20 bases between the germline ends. CDR3 size: 16 residues. The chain's CDR3 is CASSFSGQSGRTEAFF. CDR3 sequence (DNA): TGTGCCAGCAGTTTTTCAGGACAGTCGGGAAGAACTGAAGCTTTCTTT.

The chain joins TRBV5-1 to TRBJ2-4, with D possibly being TRBD2 (6 bases). CDR1 SGHRS and CDR2 YFSETQ come from the germline V gene. This CDR3 comprises 20 residues. V gave up 0 bases and J gave up 9 bases, with 31 bases separating them. The CDR3 DNA follows: TGCGCCAGCAGCTTGGCCAGTCCTGGACTAAAAAAAGAAAGGATGGGCATTCAGTACTTC. As protein: CASSLASPGLKKERMGIQYF.

The chain joins TRBV7-3 to TRBJ2-2; possible D gene TRBD2, 6 bases. With 6 bases removed from V and 1 base from J, the gap between germline ends came to 9 bases. The CDR3 totals 14 residues. Germline CDR1 reads SGHTA; CDR2 reads FQGTGA. CDR3 in DNA: TGTGCCAGCAGGCGGCGGGGGAACACCGGGGAGCTGTTTTTT. It encodes CASRRRGNTGELFF.

The chain carries TRBV5-4 and TRBJ2-1; TRBD1 aligns across 10 bases. The germline V gene encodes CDR1 SGHNT and CDR2 YYREEE (reference sequence). V was pared by 2 bases and J by 8 bases, with 1 base of the junction left unmatched. The CDR3 length is 13 residues. CDR3 sequence reads: CASSFGQGDEQFF. In DNA form, the CDR3 reads TGTGCCAGCAGCTTTGGACAGGGGGATGAGCAGTTCTTC.

The J gene is TRBJ1-5, the V gene TRBV7-2; the D is unclear. This CDR3 spans 13 amino acids. V was clipped by 1 base and J by 4 bases, with 5 bases between them. Per the germline V gene, CDR1 is SGHTA and CDR2 is FQGNSA. CDR3 sequence reads: CASSLGPNQPQHF. CDR3 nucleotide sequence: TGTGCCAGCAGCTTAGGGCCGAATCAGCCCCAGCATTTT.

V gene TRBV2 combines with J gene TRBJ2-2; 10 bases map to TRBD2. The CDR3 has 15 amino acids. CDR1 and CDR2 from the germline V gene are SNHLY and FYNNEI. V was clipped by 7 bases and J by 1 base; unmatched bases: 3. The DNA for the CDR3 is TGTGCCAGCAATCGACTAGCGGGGAACACCGGGGAGCTGTTTTTT. Its translation: CASNRLAGNTGELFF.

This sequence joins TRBV5-1 and TRBJ2-3, with 10 nucleotides matching TRBD2. The CDR3 runs 14 residues. Germline V gene sequence: CDR1 SGHRS, CDR2 YFSETQ. V gave up 7 bases and J gave up 2 bases; unmatched junction bases: 4. The CDR3 bases are TGCGCCAGCTGGACTAGCGGTGCCACAGATACGCAGTATTTT. It specifies CASWTSGATDTQYF. The full variable domain, with the rest looked up from reference TRBV5-1 and TRBJ2-3, is KAGVTQTPRYLIKTRGQQVTLSCSPISGHRSVSWYQQTPGQGLQFLFEYFSETQRNKGNFPGRFSGRQFSNSRSEMNVSTLELGDSALYLCASWTSGATDTQYFGPGTRLTVL.

V is TRBV29-1 and J is TRBJ2-5; 7 positions agree with TRBD1. Losses at the gene ends were 7 bases for V and 11 bases for J; bases not matched to a gene: 10. CDR1 SQVTM and CDR2 ANQGSEA come from the germline V gene. The CDR3 runs 11 residues. CDR3 coding DNA: TGCAGCGCCTGGGACAGAACAGAGCAGTACTTC. Protein sequence: CSAWDRTEQYF. Full variable domain (rest looked up from reference TRBV29-1 and TRBJ2-5): SAVISQKPSRDICQRGTSLTIQCQVDSQVTMMFWYRQQPGQSLTLIATANQGSEATYESGFVIDKFPISRPNLTFSTLTVSNMSPEDSSIYLCSAWDRTEQYFGPGTRLLVL.

The V and J genes are TRBV9 and TRBJ2-7; 10 bases map to TRBD2. Germline V gene sequence: CDR1 SGDLS, CDR2 YYNGEE. The CDR3 is 16 residues long. After removal of 4 bases from V and 3 bases from J, the junction contained 10 bases not matched to a gene. For the CDR3, the DNA is TGTGCCAGCAGCCCCCCCTCTAGCGGGGGATTCTACGAGCAGTACTTC. Translation: CASSPPSSGGFYEQYF. Drawing the rest from reference TRBV9 and TRBJ2-7, the complete variable domain is DSGVTQTPKHLITATGQRVTLRCSPRSGDLSVYWYQQSLDQGLQFLIQYYNGEERAKGNILERFSAQQFPDLHSELNLSSLELGDSALYFCASSPPSSGGFYEQYFGPGTRLTVT.

This clone was recorded a few times. The rearrangement uses TRBV5-6 and TRBJ1-2; the D gene is possibly TRBD1 (6 bases). V was cut by 3 bases and J by 0 bases, with 12 bases left in between. CDR3 length equals 15 residues. Per the germline V gene, CDR1 is SGHDT and CDR2 is YYEEEE. CDR3 residues: CASSSPGEANYGYTF. CDR3 DNA: TGTGCCAGCAGCTCGCCAGGGGAAGCTAACTATGGCTACACCTTC.

This clone was observed a few times. V gene TRBV5-1 combines with J gene TRBJ2-5; TRBD2 matches 7 bases. Matching the DNA end better, TRBJ2-7 makes the J call doubtful. Germline V CDR1 and CDR2: SGHRS, YFSETQ. The CDR3 consists of 16 residues. The CDR3 nucleotides are TGCGCCAGCAGCTTGGGTCTCGGCGGGGGAGGTTACGAGCAGTACTTC. The encoded protein is CASSLGLGGGGYEQYF.

The genes are TRBV11-2 and TRBJ1-3; D not resolved. The V gene lost 4 bases and the J gene lost 0 bases, with 10 bases spanning the gap. The germline gives CDR1 SGHAT, CDR2 FQNNGV. The length of the CDR3 is 15 residues. CDR3 amino acids: CASSSSGISGNTIYF. Written as DNA, the CDR3 is TGTGCCAGCAGCTCCTCGGGTATCTCTGGAAACACCATATATTTT.

The chain links TRBV14 to TRBJ2-7; 8 bases agree with TRBD1. The length of the CDR3 is 14 residues. Trimming cost V 7 bases and J 4 bases; bases outside gene matches: 9. The germline gives CDR1 SGHDN, CDR2 FVKESK. In DNA form, the CDR3 reads TGTGCCAGCACCCCTATGACAGGGGCATACGAGCAGTACTTC. Translated, it gives CASTPMTGAYEQYF.

This clone was seen only a few times. The chain links TRBV9 to TRBJ1-5; D ambiguous. CDR3 length equals 13 residues. Trimming stripped 0 bases from V and 6 bases from J, with 7 bases between. CDR1 and CDR2 (germline): SGDLS, YYNGEE. The CDR3, as DNA: TGTGCCAGCAGCGTAGCGGTTGGTCAGCCCCAGCATTTT. Its protein product is CASSVAVGQPQHF. The full variable domain, with the rest looked up from reference TRBV9 and TRBJ1-5, is DSGVTQTPKHLITATGQRVTLRCSPRSGDLSVYWYQQSLDQGLQFLIQYYNGEERAKGNILERFSAQQFPDLHSELNLSSLELGDSALYFCASSVAVGQPQHFGDGTRLSIL.

The chain combines TRBV7-2 with TRBJ2-7; the match to TRBD1 covers 9 bases. After removal of 3 bases from V and 3 bases from J, the junction contained 3 bases not matched to a gene. Germline loops: CDR1 SGHTA, CDR2 FQGNSA. CDR3 size: 14 residues. CDR3 in DNA: TGTGCCAGCAGCTTTGACAGGGGGGTCTACGAGCAGTACTTC. As protein: CASSFDRGVYEQYF.

The chain links TRBV11-2 to TRBJ2-4; possible D gene TRBD1, 5 bases. The CDR3 runs to 12 residues. Germline V CDR1 and CDR2: SGHAT, FQNNGV. V shed 4 bases and J shed 6 bases, with 7 bases lying between them. The CDR3 loop is CASSSQGNIQYF. The CDR3 region has the DNA TGTGCCAGCAGCTCCCAGGGAAACATTCAGTACTTC.

This chain joins TRBV11-3 and TRBJ2-3; 8 nucleotides line up with TRBD1. The CDR3 runs 16 residues. V dropped 4 bases and J dropped 1; count of bases not matched to a gene: 7. Germline values: CDR1 SGHNT, CDR2 YENEEA. Here the CDR3 reads CASSSQGGWGTDTQYF. CDR3 bases: TGTGCCAGCAGCTCACAGGGGGGTTGGGGCACAGATACGCAGTATTTT.